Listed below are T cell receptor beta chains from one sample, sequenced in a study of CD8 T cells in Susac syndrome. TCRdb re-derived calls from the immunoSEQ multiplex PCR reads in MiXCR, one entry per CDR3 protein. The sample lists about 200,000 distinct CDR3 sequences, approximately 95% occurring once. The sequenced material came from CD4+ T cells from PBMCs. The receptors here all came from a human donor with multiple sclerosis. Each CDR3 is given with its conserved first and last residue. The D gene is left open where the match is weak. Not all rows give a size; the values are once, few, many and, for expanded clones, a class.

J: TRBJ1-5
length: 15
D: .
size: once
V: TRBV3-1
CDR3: CASSQDATGHQPQHF
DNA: TGTGCCAGCAGCCAAGATGCGACAGGCCATCAGCCCCAGCATTTT

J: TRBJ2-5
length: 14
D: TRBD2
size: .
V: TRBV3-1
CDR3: CASSQDRGLAARDF
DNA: TGTGCCAGCAGCCAAGATAGAGGACTAGCGGCCCGGGACTTC

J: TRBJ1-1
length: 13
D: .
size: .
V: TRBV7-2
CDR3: CASSSGVWTEAFF
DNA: TGTGCCAGCTCTTCGGGGGTTTGGACTGAAGCTTTCTTT

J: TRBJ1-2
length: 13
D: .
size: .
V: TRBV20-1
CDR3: CSASPRGSSGYTF
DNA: TGCAGTGCCTCCCCTCGTGGGTCCTCTGGCTACACCTTC

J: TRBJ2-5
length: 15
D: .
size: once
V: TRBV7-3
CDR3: CASSPLYGAQETQYF
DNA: TGTGCCAGCAGCCCTCTGTACGGGGCCCAAGAGACCCAGTACTTC

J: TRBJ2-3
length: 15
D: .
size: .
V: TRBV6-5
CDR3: CASSPDRDSTDTQYF
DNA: TGTGCCAGCAGTCCCGACCGAGATAGCACAGATACGCAGTATTTT

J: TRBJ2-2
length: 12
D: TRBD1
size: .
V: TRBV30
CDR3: CAWRQGSGELFF
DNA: TGTGCCTGGAGACAGGGGTCCGGGGAGCTGTTTTTT

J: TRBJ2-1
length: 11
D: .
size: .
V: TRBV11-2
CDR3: CASSLINEQFF
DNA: TGTGCCAGCAGCTTGATCAATGAGCAGTTCTTC

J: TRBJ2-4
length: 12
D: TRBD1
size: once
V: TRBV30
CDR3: CAWRRQGNIQYF
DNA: TGTGCCTGGAGGCGACAGGGAAACATTCAGTACTTC

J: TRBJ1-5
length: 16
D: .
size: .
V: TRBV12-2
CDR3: CASRAPGDYSNQPQHF
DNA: TGTGCAAGTCGCGCCCCGGGGGATTATAGCAATCAGCCCCAGCATTTT

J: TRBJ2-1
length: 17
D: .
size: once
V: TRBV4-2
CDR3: CASSRHAAGRSYNEQFF
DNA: TGTGCCAGCAGCCGTCACGCGGCAGGGAGGTCCTACAATGAGCAGTTCTTC

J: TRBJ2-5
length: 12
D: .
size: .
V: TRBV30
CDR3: CAWGSGEETQYF
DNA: TGTGCCTGGGGGTCGGGCGAAGAGACCCAGTACTTC

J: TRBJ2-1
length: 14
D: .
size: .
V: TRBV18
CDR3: CASSPNPGRNEQFF
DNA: TGTGCCAGCTCCCCTAACCCGGGGAGGAATGAGCAGTTCTTC

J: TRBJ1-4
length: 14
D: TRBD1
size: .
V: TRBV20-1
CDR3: CSARETGGNEKLFF
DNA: TGCAGTGCTAGAGAGACAGGGGGAAATGAAAAACTGTTTTTT

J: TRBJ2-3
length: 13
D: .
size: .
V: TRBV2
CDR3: CASKDYKGDTQYF
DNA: TGTGCCAGCAAGGACTATAAGGGAGATACGCAGTATTTT

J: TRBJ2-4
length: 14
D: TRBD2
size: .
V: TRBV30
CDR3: CAWDNSGGDNIQYF
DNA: TGTGCCTGGGACAATAGCGGGGGTGACAACATTCAGTACTTC

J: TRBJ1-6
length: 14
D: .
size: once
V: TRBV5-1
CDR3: CASSQDGNNSPLHF
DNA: TGCGCCAGCAGCCAGGACGGGAATAATTCACCCCTCCACTTT

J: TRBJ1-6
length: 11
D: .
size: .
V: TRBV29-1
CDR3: CSAHNNSPLHF
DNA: TGCAGCGCGCATAATAATTCACCCCTCCACTTT

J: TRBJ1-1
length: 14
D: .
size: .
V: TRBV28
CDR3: CASSLRNLAAEAFF
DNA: TGTGCCAGCAGCCTCCGAAATTTGGCCGCAGAGGCTTTCTTT

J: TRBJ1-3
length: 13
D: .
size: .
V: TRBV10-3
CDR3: CAISENAGNTIYF
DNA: TGTGCCATCAGTGAGAATGCTGGAAACACCATATATTTT

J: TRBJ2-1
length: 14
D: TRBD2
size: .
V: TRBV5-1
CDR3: CASSPGGSRNEQFF
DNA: TGCGCCAGCAGTCCGGGGGGTTCAAGGAATGAGCAGTTCTTC

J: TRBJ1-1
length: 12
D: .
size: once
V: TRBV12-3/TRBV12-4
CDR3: CASTPLVGEAFF
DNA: TGTGCCAGCACCCCGCTGGTGGGTGAAGCTTTCTTT

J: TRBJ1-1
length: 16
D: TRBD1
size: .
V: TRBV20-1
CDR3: CSARDSGTVETTEAFF
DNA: TGCAGTGCTAGAGATTCGGGGACAGTGGAGACCACTGAAGCTTTCTTT

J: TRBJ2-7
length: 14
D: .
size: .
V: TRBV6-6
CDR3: CASTTKGVNYEQYF
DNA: TGTGCCAGCACTACGAAGGGGGTGAACTACGAGCAGTACTTC

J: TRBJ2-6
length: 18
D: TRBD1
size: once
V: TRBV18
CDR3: CASSPRQGADSGANVLTF
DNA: TGTGCCAGCTCACCACGACAGGGGGCTGACTCTGGGGCCAACGTCCTGACTTTC

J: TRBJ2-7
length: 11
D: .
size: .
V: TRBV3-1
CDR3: CASSLSGNGAF
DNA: TGTGCCAGCAGCCTGTCCGGGAACGGGGCGTTC

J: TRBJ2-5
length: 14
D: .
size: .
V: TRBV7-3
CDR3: CASSPQGPSETQYF
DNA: TGTGCCAGCAGCCCCCAGGGGCCCTCGGAGACCCAGTACTTC

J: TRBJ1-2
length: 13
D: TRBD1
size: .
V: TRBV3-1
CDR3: CASSSGQIYGYTF
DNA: TGTGCCAGCAGCTCGGGACAGATCTATGGCTACACCTTC

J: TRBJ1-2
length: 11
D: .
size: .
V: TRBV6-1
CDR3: CASSSSYGYTF
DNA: TGTGCCAGCAGCTCCAGCTATGGCTACACCTTC

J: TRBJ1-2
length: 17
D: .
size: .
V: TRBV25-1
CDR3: CASSEPSSRGLNYGYTF
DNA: TGTGCCAGCAGTGAACCCAGCTCCAGGGGCCTAAACTATGGCTACACCTTC

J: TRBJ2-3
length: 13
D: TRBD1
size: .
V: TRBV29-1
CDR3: CSSLTGPLDTQYF
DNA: TGCAGCTCCCTGACAGGGCCCTTGGATACGCAGTATTTT

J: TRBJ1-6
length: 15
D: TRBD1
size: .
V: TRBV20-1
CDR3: CSARRTGGLASPLHF
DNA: TGCAGTGCTAGGAGGACAGGGGGCTTGGCTTCACCCCTCCACTTT

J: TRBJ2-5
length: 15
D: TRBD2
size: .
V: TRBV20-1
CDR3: CSAVPLAGDQETQYF
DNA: TGCAGTGCTGTCCCCCTAGCGGGGGACCAAGAGACCCAGTACTTC

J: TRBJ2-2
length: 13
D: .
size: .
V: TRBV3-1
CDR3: CASNHGLSGELFF
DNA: TGTGCCAGCAACCACGGGTTATCCGGGGAGCTGTTTTTT

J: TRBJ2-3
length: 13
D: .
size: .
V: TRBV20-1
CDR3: CSARKESTDTQYF
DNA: TGCAGTGCTAGAAAAGAGAGCACAGATACGCAGTATTTT

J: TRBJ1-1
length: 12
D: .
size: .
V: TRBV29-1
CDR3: CSVKGPNTEAFF
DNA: TGCAGCGTAAAGGGACCTAACACTGAAGCTTTCTTT

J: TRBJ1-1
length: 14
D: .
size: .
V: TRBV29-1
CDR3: CSASARETSTEAFF
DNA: TGCAGCGCCAGTGCCCGGGAAACGAGCACTGAAGCTTTCTTT

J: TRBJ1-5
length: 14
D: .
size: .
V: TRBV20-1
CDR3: CSAGDARSNQPQHF
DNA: TGCAGTGCTGGGGACGCACGTAGCAATCAGCCCCAGCATTTT

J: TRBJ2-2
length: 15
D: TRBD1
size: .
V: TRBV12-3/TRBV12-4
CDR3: CASISDRGRAGELFF
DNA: TGTGCCAGCATCTCCGACAGGGGGCGAGCCGGGGAGCTGTTTTTT

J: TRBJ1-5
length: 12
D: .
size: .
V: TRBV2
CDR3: CASSAGTQPQHF
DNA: TGTGCCAGCAGCGCAGGGACTCAGCCCCAGCATTTT

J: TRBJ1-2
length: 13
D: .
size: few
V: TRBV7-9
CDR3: CASSLGQRYGYTF
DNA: TGTGCCAGCAGCTTAGGCCAGAGGTATGGCTACACCTTC

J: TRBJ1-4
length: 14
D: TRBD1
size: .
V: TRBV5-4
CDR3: CASGDSRTNEKLFF
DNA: TGTGCCAGCGGGGACAGTCGGACTAATGAAAAACTGTTTTTT

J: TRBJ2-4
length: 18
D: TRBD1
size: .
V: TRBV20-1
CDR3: CSARPPGQVTLAKNIQYF
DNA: TGCAGTGCTAGACCGCCGGGACAGGTGACTCTAGCCAAAAACATTCAGTACTTC

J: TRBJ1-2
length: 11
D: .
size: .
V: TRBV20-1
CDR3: CSARAGSGYTF
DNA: TGCAGTGCTAGAGCAGGGTCCGGCTACACCTTC

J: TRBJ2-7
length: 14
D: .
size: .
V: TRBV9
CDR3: CASSVRGATYEQYF
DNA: TGTGCCAGCAGCGTACGGGGGGCCACCTACGAGCAGTACTTC

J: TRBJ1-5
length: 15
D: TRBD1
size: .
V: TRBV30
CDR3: CAWSKDRGVGQPQHF
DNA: TGTGCCTGGAGTAAGGACAGGGGAGTAGGTCAGCCCCAGCATTTT

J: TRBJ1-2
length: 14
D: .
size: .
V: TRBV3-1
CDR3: CASSVLSANYGYTF
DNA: TGTGCCAGCAGCGTCTTATCAGCTAACTATGGCTACACCTTC

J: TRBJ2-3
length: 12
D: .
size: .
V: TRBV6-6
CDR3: CATEKLTDTQYF
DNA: TGTGCCACCGAGAAACTCACAGATACGCAGTATTTT

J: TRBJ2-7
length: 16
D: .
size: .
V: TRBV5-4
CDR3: CASSLNRDIRSYEQYF
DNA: TGTGCCAGCAGCTTGAACCGGGACATCCGCTCCTACGAGCAGTACTTC

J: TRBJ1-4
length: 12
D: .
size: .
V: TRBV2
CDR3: CASSDGGEKLFF
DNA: TGTGCCAGCAGTGATGGGGGTGAAAAACTGTTTTTT